Listed below are T cell receptor beta chains from one sample, sequenced in a study of blood T cell repertoires in COVID-19. TCRdb's copy holds only in-frame clones and misses some; the assay was immunoSEQ multiplex PCR. The sample lists under 150,000 clones, 84% occurring once. Sequenced sample: PBMCs or T cells enriched from blood (not recorded which). The receptor set was obtained from a middle-aged man in a cohort exposed to, infected with or recovered from COVID-19 (not recorded which). CDR3s include the opening cysteine and the closing phenylalanine or tryptophan. A D gene is named only where the DNA matches it firmly. Rows give clone size only sometimes, using once, few, many, or a class for an expanded clone.

clone size: once; J gene: TRBJ1-2; D gene: TRBD1; V gene: TRBV5-1; CDR3 DNA: TGCGCCAGTTCAGGGGGAGAATACTATGGCTACACCTTC; CDR3 protein: CASSGGEYYGYTF
clone size: NA; J gene: TRBJ2-7; D gene: TRBD2; V gene: TRBV6-5; CDR3 DNA: TGTGCCAGCTCACCGGGGGGCTCCTACGAGCAGTACTTC; CDR3 protein: CASSPGGSYEQYF
clone size: many; J gene: TRBJ2-2; D gene: NA; V gene: TRBV5-1; CDR3 DNA: TGCGCCAGCAGGCCCCGGGGTTCTAACACCGGGGAGCTGTTTTTT; CDR3 protein: CASRPRGSNTGELFF
clone size: once; J gene: TRBJ1-3; D gene: NA; V gene: TRBV3-1/TRBV3-2; CDR3 DNA: TGTGCCAGCACCTTGAGCGGTGGAAACACCATATATTTT; CDR3 protein: CASTLSGGNTIYF
clone size: NA; J gene: TRBJ1-5; D gene: NA; V gene: TRBV4-3; CDR3 DNA: TGCGCCAGCAGCCAAGAAGACAGTCAGCCCCAGCATTTT; CDR3 protein: CASSQEDSQPQHF
clone size: NA; J gene: TRBJ1-1; D gene: TRBD1; V gene: TRBV3-1/TRBV3-2; CDR3 DNA: TGTGCCAGCCAAGGGACAGCCCGATACACTGAAGCTTTCTTT; CDR3 protein: CASQGTARYTEAFF
clone size: once; J gene: TRBJ1-1; D gene: NA; V gene: TRBV7-9; CDR3 DNA: TGTGCCAGCAGCTTACGGGTAAAGAACACTGAAGCTTTCTTT; CDR3 protein: CASSLRVKNTEAFF
clone size: once; J gene: TRBJ2-1; D gene: NA; V gene: TRBV27; CDR3 DNA: TGTGCCAGCAGCCCACACATATACGGGGTGGCGTTCTTC; CDR3 protein: CASSPHIYGVAFF
clone size: NA; J gene: TRBJ1-6; D gene: TRBD1; V gene: TRBV14; CDR3 DNA: TGTGCCAGCAGCCCACAGGGGGTGGGGATATCACCCCTCCACTTT; CDR3 protein: CASSPQGVGISPLHF
clone size: NA; J gene: TRBJ2-7; D gene: NA; V gene: TRBV11-2; CDR3 DNA: TGTGCCAGCAGCTTACCCGGACTCGGGCAGTACTTC; CDR3 protein: CASSLPGLGQYF
clone size: NA; J gene: TRBJ2-5; D gene: NA; V gene: TRBV7-9; CDR3 DNA: TGTGCCAGCAGCTTAGGAGGGTACCAAGAGACCCAGTACTTC; CDR3 protein: CASSLGGYQETQYF
clone size: NA; J gene: TRBJ1-5; D gene: NA; V gene: TRBV28; CDR3 DNA: TGTGCCAGTTCCGAACAGGTGGGCAATCAGCCCCAGCATTTT; CDR3 protein: CASSEQVGNQPQHF
clone size: NA; J gene: TRBJ2-2; D gene: NA; V gene: TRBV6-5; CDR3 DNA: TGTGCCAGCAAAGACCAGGGGTCCGGGGAGCTGTTTTTT; CDR3 protein: CASKDQGSGELFF
clone size: NA; J gene: TRBJ1-2; D gene: NA; V gene: TRBV24-1; CDR3 DNA: TGTGCCACCAGTGACACGACAGGCTATGGCTACACCTTC; CDR3 protein: CATSDTTGYGYTF
clone size: NA; J gene: TRBJ1-4; D gene: NA; V gene: TRBV15; CDR3 DNA: TGTGCCACCAGCAGAGATATGCGTAATGAAAAACTGTTTTTT; CDR3 protein: CATSRDMRNEKLFF
clone size: NA; J gene: TRBJ2-7; D gene: TRBD2; V gene: TRBV20-1; CDR3 DNA: TGCAGTGCTAGTGAGGCTAGCGGGGGGGTCGAGCAGTACTTC; CDR3 protein: CSASEASGGVEQYF
clone size: NA; J gene: TRBJ2-2; D gene: NA; V gene: TRBV5-4; CDR3 DNA: TGTGCCAGCAGCTTGGGACAGGTGAACACCGGGGAGCTGTTTTTT; CDR3 protein: CASSLGQVNTGELFF
clone size: few; J gene: TRBJ2-7; D gene: NA; V gene: TRBV6-5; CDR3 DNA: TGTGCCAGCAGTTACGGCCGGGATTCATCCTACGAGCAGTACTTC; CDR3 protein: CASSYGRDSSYEQYF
clone size: few; J gene: TRBJ1-4; D gene: TRBD1; V gene: TRBV27; CDR3 DNA: TGTGCCAGCAGTTTAGGGACAGGGGAAAAACTGTTTTTT; CDR3 protein: CASSLGTGEKLFF
clone size: NA; J gene: TRBJ1-2; D gene: TRBD1; V gene: TRBV30; CDR3 DNA: TGTGCCCGAACCGGGACAGGGGGCGCGGAAGACTATGGCTACACCTTC; CDR3 protein: CARTGTGGAEDYGYTF
clone size: NA; J gene: TRBJ2-7; D gene: TRBD2; V gene: TRBV7-8; CDR3 DNA: TGTGCCAGCAGCTTAGTGGGGACTAGCGGCTACGAGCAGTACTTC; CDR3 protein: CASSLVGTSGYEQYF
clone size: NA; J gene: TRBJ1-5; D gene: TRBD1; V gene: TRBV18; CDR3 DNA: TGTGCCAGCGGGACAGGAAACAATCAGCCCCAGCATTTT; CDR3 protein: CASGTGNNQPQHF
clone size: NA; J gene: TRBJ1-1; D gene: NA; V gene: TRBV19; CDR3 DNA: TGTGCCAGTAGTATTGGGGGGGGGCGCTGGATGAACACTGAAGCTTTCTTT; CDR3 protein: CASSIGGGRWMNTEAFF
clone size: NA; J gene: TRBJ1-2; D gene: NA; V gene: TRBV5-6; CDR3 DNA: TGTGCCAGCAGCTTCACGACAGAGAATGGCTACACCTTC; CDR3 protein: CASSFTTENGYTF
clone size: once; J gene: TRBJ2-7; D gene: NA; V gene: TRBV9; CDR3 DNA: TGTGCCAGCAGCGTAGATCACAGCTCCTACGAGCAGTACTTC; CDR3 protein: CASSVDHSSYEQYF
clone size: NA; J gene: TRBJ2-2; D gene: NA; V gene: TRBV5-1; CDR3 DNA: TGCGCCAGCAGCCCCGGCGGGGAGCTGTTTTTT; CDR3 protein: CASSPGGELFF
clone size: NA; J gene: TRBJ1-6; D gene: NA; V gene: TRBV11-2; CDR3 DNA: TGTGCCAGCAGCCGCCGGGCCGAGGAGCGGTATAATTCACCCCTCCACTTT; CDR3 protein: CASSRRAEERYNSPLHF